This T cell receptor beta chain appears in the sequencing data of a study of shared clonotypes between healthy human individuals. General study points: Investigators expected sequencing depth to affect clonotype sharing among donors.

Generated by immunoSEQ multiplex PCR, the TCRdb table keeps only in-frame clones and is missing some. This table has roughly 1,800,000 clones, over 85% appearing once. Naive CD8 isolation took CD45RO-negative cells positively selected for CCR7 and excluded terminally differentiated effector memory CD45RA+ cells. This CDR3 contains 11 residues. V gave up 4 bases and J gave up 5 bases, with 5 bases separating them. Germline CDR1 and CDR2: SGDLS and YYNGEE. Details on this clone: The antigen is unknown. Different DNA sequences within this sample yield the same CDR3.

The chain employs TRBV9 and TRBJ2-3; D not certain. This receptor was taken from a man aged 18-30 years in good health. Material for sequencing was naive CD8+ T cells sorted from blood. Here the CDR3 DNA reads TGTGCCAGCAGCCCGGGAGATACGCAGTATTTT. Translated, it gives CASSPGDTQYF.